Reported below is one T cell receptor beta chain. Its antigen is not known. Measured with immunoSEQ multiplex PCR; TCRdb has only the in-frame clones, and not every one. This table holds more than 2,000,000 clones, over 85% found once. The data belong to a study of shared clonotypes between healthy human individuals. Overall study: A donor's plate count was three for CD4 naive and three for CD4 memory; CD8 naive had two and CD8 memory one.

Study-level points and caveats: Richness estimates generally favored naive over memory subsets. It was the few donors that limited the genetic and exposure-history diversity represented. Relative to their counterparts shared across all four donors, non-shared clonotypes exhibited diminished generation probabilities.

The TCR sequence derives from a man between 18 and 29 years old in good health. Some clones in this sample may be carry-over from other donors' samples. Sequencing was done on a sample of naive CD4+ T cells from PBMCs. Documented subset: CD45RA+ positively selected.

The DNA for the CDR3 is TGTGCCTGGGGGGCAGGACAGGGGAGCTCACCCCTCCACTTT. Amino acids: CAWGAGQGSSPLHF. V usage is TRBV30 and J usage is TRBJ1-6; 9 positions match TRBD1. CDR1 and CDR2 from the germline V gene are GTSNPN and SVGIG (reference sequence). The ends lost 5 bases at V and 10 bases at J; junction bases unmatched: 9. The length of the CDR3 is 14 residues.